What follows are 8 T cell receptor beta chains derived from one specimen sequenced in a study of T cell responses to AZD1222 COVID-19 vaccine. Sequencing was performed with immunoSEQ multiplex PCR; in TCRdb, only in-frame clones are kept and a portion is missing. The sample has around 250,000 clones, 85% to 95% seen once. Sample: peripheral blood, taken on day 0 of AZD1222 vaccination. These receptors were taken from an adult in good health.

V usage is TRBV7-3 and J usage is TRBJ2-6, with D tentatively TRBD1 (5 bases). V lost 1 base and J 1 base, leaving 8 bases between the germline ends. The length of the CDR3 is 16 residues. The germline CDR1 and CDR2 sequences are SGHTA and FQGTGA. CDR3 DNA: TGTGCCAGCAGCTTAATAGGGGATTCTGGGGCCAACGTCCTGACTTTC. Amino acids: CASSLIGDSGANVLTF.

The chain uses TRBV5-1 and TRBJ1-6, with a tentative D call TRBD1 (5 bases). Looked up from germline, CDR1 is SGHRS and CDR2 is YFSETQ. This CDR3 spans 13 amino acids. Trimming took 4 bases from V and 16 from J, leaving 18 bases between them. The CDR3 nucleotides read TGCGCCAGCAGCGGGGACGGGAAGTTAGTACTCCACTTT. Its translation: CASSGDGKLVLHF.

The chain employs TRBV18 and TRBJ1-6, with 8 positions matching TRBD1. Trimming took 3 bases from V and 9 from J; bases not matched to a gene: 7. The CDR3 covers 15 residues. CDR1 and CDR2 from the germline V gene are KGHSH and LQKENI. The CDR3 here is CASSPRTGTVSPLHF. DNA of the CDR3: TGTGCCAGCTCACCCAGGACAGGGACAGTTTCACCCCTCCACTTT.

V is TRBV5-1 and J is TRBJ1-1; D might be TRBD1 (6 bases). The V gene lost 0 bases and the J gene lost 2 bases, with 11 bases spanning the gap. CDR1 SGHRS and CDR2 YFSETQ come from the germline V gene. CDR3 length equals 15 residues. DNA of the CDR3: TGCGCCAGCAGCTTGGGAGGGGGAACAAACACTGAAGCTTTCTTT. Translation gives CASSLGGGTNTEAFF.

The CDR3 coding sequence is TGTGCCAGCAGGTGGGCTGGAAACACCATATATTTT. Residues: CASRWAGNTIYF. This chain connects TRBV2 to TRBJ1-3; D gene unclear. The CDR3 contains 12 residues. The germline V gene has CDR1 SNHLY and CDR2 FYNNEI. V was shortened by 6 bases and J by 2 bases, with 5 bases between the two germline ends.

This clone was seen only once. The chain couples TRBV12-3 or TRBV12-4 to TRBJ2-2; D gene unclear. The CDR3 loop spans 11 amino acids. Trimming took off 6 bases at V and 7 bases at J, with 6 bases between the two ends. The CDR3 reads CASSPRGELFF. CDR3 DNA: TGTGCCAGCAGCCCTCGCGGGGAGCTGTTTTTT.

The genes are TRBV7-2 and TRBJ1-1, with no clear D. Trimming stripped 1 base from V and 5 bases from J, with 20 bases between. Germline loops: CDR1 SGHTA, CDR2 FQGNSA. The CDR3 has 17 residues. The CDR3 loop is CASSLVSRRGFFTEAFF. In DNA, the CDR3 is TGTGCCAGCAGCTTAGTGTCTCGACGAGGGTTTTTTACTGAAGCTTTCTTT.

This clone was detected only a few times. The chain carries TRBV29-1 and TRBJ1-1; a weak D match, TRBD1 (5 bases). Germline-derived CDR1 and CDR2 are SQVTM and ANQGSEA. Trimming took 7 bases from V and 0 from J, leaving 12 bases between them. This CDR3 is 13 amino acids long. DNA for the CDR3: TGCAGCGCTCTACAGGACTTGAACACTGAAGCTTTCTTT. Encoded protein: CSALQDLNTEAFF. The whole variable domain, filled in from reference TRBV29-1 and TRBJ1-1, reads SAVISQKPSRDICQRGTSLTIQCQVDSQVTMMFWYRQQPGQSLTLIATANQGSEATYESGFVIDKFPISRPNLTFSTLTVSNMSPEDSSIYLCSALQDLNTEAFFGQGTRLTVV.